The rows below give T cell receptor beta chains drawn from one sample of a study of cytotoxic CD8 clonotypes in ibrutinib-treated CLL. The method was immunoSEQ multiplex PCR; TCRdb's version includes in-frame clones alone and lacks a portion of them. This sample has some 200,000 clones, with roughly 65% found just once. The material was PBMCs, obtained after 12 months of ibrutinib treatment. The receptors originated from a human donor with chronic lymphocytic leukemia. CDR3s include the opening cysteine and the closing phenylalanine or tryptophan. Each record gives: CDR3 length, V gene, D gene, J gene, clone size, CDR3 DNA, CDR3 protein. The D gene is left open where the match is weak. The size of a clone is reported for some rows only, either as once, few or many, or as a class for expanded clones.

len: 15; v_gene: TRBV5-1; d_gene: TRBD2; j_gene: TRBJ2-1; abundance: .; CDR3nt: TGCGCCAGCAGAAAGCGGGGCAGCTCCTACAATGAGCAGTTCTTC; CDR3aa: CASRKRGSSYNEQFF
len: 15; v_gene: TRBV5-1; d_gene: .; j_gene: TRBJ2-5; abundance: few; CDR3nt: TGCGCCAGCAGCTTGGCCGCGGGGTACCAAGAGACCCAGTACTTC; CDR3aa: CASSLAAGYQETQYF
len: 16; v_gene: TRBV18; d_gene: TRBD1; j_gene: TRBJ1-1; abundance: .; CDR3nt: TGTGCCAGCTCCCGCGGACAGGGGGCGCCGAACACTGAAGCTTTCTTT; CDR3aa: CASSRGQGAPNTEAFF
len: 14; v_gene: TRBV11-1; d_gene: .; j_gene: TRBJ1-3; abundance: .; CDR3nt: TGTGCCAGCAGTCTTTTGCGGGGGTTTAACACCATATATTTT; CDR3aa: CASSLLRGFNTIYF
len: 15; v_gene: TRBV2; d_gene: .; j_gene: TRBJ1-1; abundance: .; CDR3nt: TGTGCCAGCAGTGAAGGGGGCGCTGTGTTCACTGAAGCTTTCTTT; CDR3aa: CASSEGGAVFTEAFF
len: 13; v_gene: TRBV29-1; d_gene: TRBD1; j_gene: TRBJ1-1; abundance: .; CDR3nt: TGCAGCGTTGTGCGTCAGGGGGACACTGAAGCTTTCTTT; CDR3aa: CSVVRQGDTEAFF
len: 15; v_gene: TRBV18; d_gene: .; j_gene: TRBJ1-3; abundance: .; CDR3nt: TGTGCCAGCTCACCACCGGAGAACTCTGGAAACACCATATATTTT; CDR3aa: CASSPPENSGNTIYF
len: 12; v_gene: TRBV29-1; d_gene: .; j_gene: TRBJ1-1; abundance: .; CDR3nt: TGCAGCGTTGAGGTGTTGAACACTGAAGCTTTCTTT; CDR3aa: CSVEVLNTEAFF
len: 12; v_gene: TRBV29-1; d_gene: .; j_gene: TRBJ2-1; abundance: .; CDR3nt: TGCAGCGGACTGTTTGGGTACAATGAGCAGTTCTTC; CDR3aa: CSGLFGYNEQFF
len: 14; v_gene: TRBV30; d_gene: .; j_gene: TRBJ1-6; abundance: few; CDR3nt: TGTGCCTGGAGTTTGGGGGGTGCCGACTCACCCCTCCACTTT; CDR3aa: CAWSLGGADSPLHF
len: 14; v_gene: TRBV6-5; d_gene: TRBD1; j_gene: TRBJ1-2; abundance: .; CDR3nt: TGTGCCAGCAGTTACTCCACAGGGGGTTCAGGCTACACCTTC; CDR3aa: CASSYSTGGSGYTF
len: 15; v_gene: TRBV5-6; d_gene: .; j_gene: TRBJ2-7; abundance: .; CDR3nt: TGTGCCAGCAGGGTAACCGGGACAATGTCCTACGAGCAGTACTTC; CDR3aa: CASRVTGTMSYEQYF
len: 14; v_gene: TRBV7-9; d_gene: .; j_gene: TRBJ2-7; abundance: .; CDR3nt: TGTGCCAGCAGCCCCGGACAGAGCTCCTACGAGCAGTACTTC; CDR3aa: CASSPGQSSYEQYF
len: 15; v_gene: TRBV5-1; d_gene: .; j_gene: TRBJ1-3; abundance: .; CDR3nt: TGCGCCAGCAGCTTGGACCCCGGGAATGGAAACACCATATATTTT; CDR3aa: CASSLDPGNGNTIYF
len: 14; v_gene: TRBV6-5; d_gene: .; j_gene: TRBJ2-3; abundance: .; CDR3nt: TGTGCCAGCAGTTACTCAGGCAGGATAGATACGCAGTATTTT; CDR3aa: CASSYSGRIDTQYF
len: 16; v_gene: TRBV19; d_gene: TRBD2; j_gene: TRBJ2-1; abundance: .; CDR3nt: TGTGCCAGTAGTATACGGTGGACTAGGTCCGACAATGAGCAGTTCTTC; CDR3aa: CASSIRWTRSDNEQFF
len: 16; v_gene: TRBV5-1; d_gene: .; j_gene: TRBJ2-1; abundance: .; CDR3nt: TGCGCCAGCAGCCATCGCAGACTAGGGGCCTACAATGAGCAGTTCTTC; CDR3aa: CASSHRRLGAYNEQFF
len: 15; v_gene: TRBV7-9; d_gene: .; j_gene: TRBJ2-1; abundance: .; CDR3nt: TGTGCCAGCAGCACTCCCGGGACCCAGGGCCATGAGCAGTTCTTC; CDR3aa: CASSTPGTQGHEQFF
len: 13; v_gene: TRBV25-1; d_gene: TRBD1; j_gene: TRBJ1-2; abundance: .; CDR3nt: TGTGCCACCGAGGACAGGGGGACGAATGGCTACACCTTC; CDR3aa: CATEDRGTNGYTF
len: 14; v_gene: TRBV5-1; d_gene: .; j_gene: TRBJ1-5; abundance: .; CDR3nt: TGCGCCAGCAGCTTTTCGGGGAGCGGTCAGCCCCAGCATTTT; CDR3aa: CASSFSGSGQPQHF
len: 13; v_gene: TRBV7-2; d_gene: .; j_gene: TRBJ2-7; abundance: .; CDR3nt: TGTGCCAGCAGCCCAAGGGGTTCCTACGAGCAGTACTTC; CDR3aa: CASSPRGSYEQYF
len: 12; v_gene: TRBV30; d_gene: .; j_gene: TRBJ1-2; abundance: few; CDR3nt: TGTGCCCAAGCTCAGACTAACTATGGCTACACCTTC; CDR3aa: CAQAQTNYGYTF
len: 13; v_gene: TRBV7-9; d_gene: .; j_gene: TRBJ1-6; abundance: .; CDR3nt: TGTGCCAGCAGTGACTCCTATAATTCACCCCTCCACTTT; CDR3aa: CASSDSYNSPLHF
len: 14; v_gene: TRBV5-1; d_gene: .; j_gene: TRBJ2-2; abundance: .; CDR3nt: TGCGCCAGCAGCGTCATGCTTTCCACCGGGGAGCTGTTTTTT; CDR3aa: CASSVMLSTGELFF
len: 15; v_gene: TRBV7-9; d_gene: TRBD1; j_gene: TRBJ2-7; abundance: .; CDR3nt: TGTGCCAGCAGCTGGACAGGGGGAGGGGGCAACGAGCAGTACTTC; CDR3aa: CASSWTGGGGNEQYF